This TCR beta chain derives from a study of cytomegalovirus exposure and HLA in healthy donors (dated by TCRdb to the late 2010s). Concerning the study at large: An earlier analysis of roughly 500 of the donors reported under 300 Gb of sequence data and 117 million unique TCR beta sequences obtained from some 170 million T cells. Approximately 300 gigabases of sequencing data and around 80 million unique TCR sequences made up an early release that covered about 640 HLA-typed donors. The genetic ancestry cluster associated with self-reported Caucasian donors included roughly four fifths of the roughly 410 genotyped donors. The study was designed to test whether signatures of past pathogen exposure could be identified by cataloging public T cell receptors. Using immunosequencing, the study profiled T cell repertoires from about 650 subjects and related those repertoires to cytomegalovirus serostatus. Besides the first cohort of around 700 subjects, a separate validation cohort made up of 120 different subjects was used. To predict cytomegalovirus infection status, the study brought together high-throughput TCR immunosequencing, statistical association of individual TCRs with disease status, and machine learning. To study patterns of TCR occurrence, a later analysis re-analyzed previously published TCR beta repertoires from 550 to 800 donors and added high-resolution HLA genotyping. The later analysis used no new phenotypic data to find candidate immune exposures, relying instead on TCR beta sequences and their occurrence across donors. An earlier analysis of some 500 of the donors used high-throughput TCR beta sequencing to judge whether each TCR beta V gene segment behaved as functional or pseudogenic. Donor age, sex, ethnicity and CMV serostatus were compiled together with the repertoire data. In a later genetic analysis, genome-wide SNP genotypes for about 55% of the roughly 700 donors were used, and that subset was treated as a discovery cohort. All discovery cohort repertoires had been generated on a single sequencing platform. HLA typing included class I and class II loci at four-digit resolution. Typing coverage varied by locus: roughly 629-640 donors for A, B, C, DRB1 and DQB1; approximately 560 for DQA1; some 610 for DPA1; more than 450 for DPB1. Several DR-DQ haplotypes were handled as single units for association and clustering because linkage in the cohort was strong. Among approximately 370 genotyped donors of the cohort, an average of roughly 230,000 unique TCR beta nucleotide sequences was sequenced per donor, of which about 18% were non-productive. On the study overall, not on this receptor specifically: While some public TCRs were present in many individuals, most TCR sequences turned up only very rarely across donors. Because counts were too low, around 17 rarely observed V segments, including chromosome 9 orphons, were left out of the earlier analysis of a few hundred of the donors. Three of the identified cytomegalovirus-associated TCR beta chains were confirmed in vitro to be specific for cytomegalovirus antigens. A cluster of highly shared sequence variants was judged likely to be a technical artifact of the sequencing pipeline. A later analysis found that most CMV-associated TCR beta chains appeared HLA-restricted, with HLA associations seemingly driven largely by CMV exposure. Presence/absence analyses assumed roughly uniform sequencing depth across donors, an assumption that may not hold. In a later genetic analysis, a missense DCLRE1C variant was associated with V-gene and J-gene trimming of TCR beta chains, and the association was replicated in an independent cohort. Specific HLA alleles were associated with 15,000 to 20,000 TCR beta sequences at a false discovery rate of 0.05 in a later analysis. For the cohort, immune exposure information was limited to CMV serostatus. In an earlier analysis of more than 500 of the donors, most TCR beta V segments appeared in productive rearrangements about 87% or about 30% of the time, broadly matching IMGT annotations. When HLA alleles, especially DR and DQ, strongly co-occurred, TCR associations were difficult to assign to individual alleles. Because some donors lacked HLA typing at each locus, the association tests relied only on the typed subset. In a later analysis, several top co-occurrence clusters were reported to appear linked to parvovirus B19, influenza, CMV and Epstein-Barr virus. In a later genetic analysis, fewer N-insertions in productive TCRs were reported among donors in an Asian-associated ancestry cluster than the roughly 700-donor mean. In a later analysis, TCR association rates were found to vary across HLA loci, with the most associated TCRs seen for DRB1 alleles and the fewest for HLA-C alleles. A further reported finding was that TCR beta sequences accurately predicted the HLA-A and HLA-B alleles for most subjects in the first cohort. Compared with equally common non-associated chains, HLA-associated TCR beta chains in a later analysis were more clonally expanded and had lower generation probabilities. The authors suggested that the approach could potentially be extended to other disease states and immunological phenotypes. The cohort was sequenced for TCR beta chains only, and without alpha or paired-chain data the features that could be detected were limited. Correlated functional status among segregating V segments might be attributable to linkage disequilibrium, but an unknown experimental factor could not be ruled out. The study listed 150 to 200 TCR beta chains as associated with cytomegalovirus. Some IMGT-functional V segments, including TRBV6-2 and TRBV6-3, could not be distinguished by the 87-base-pair reads and were therefore excluded. The classifier was reported to diagnose cytomegalovirus status with high specificity and sensitivity in both the original and validation cohorts.

From its cysteine to its phenylalanine, the CDR3 spans 15 amino acids. This entry keeps only the CDR3 DNA: 45 bases, framed from base 1. V trim: 4 bases; J trim: 4 bases; unmatched bases: 7. The germline V gene encodes CDR1 SGHDT and CDR2 YYEEEE. Concerning this clone: Its antigen remains unidentified. Per-nucleotide qualities are absent, and no much larger clonotype sits a single base away.

Library construction relied on the immunoSEQ multiplex PCR assay. For the multiplex PCR, a mixture combining 60 forward primers for TCR Vbeta segments and 13 reverse primers for TCR Jbeta segments was used. A multiplex PCR assay on genomic DNA amplified the CDR3 region of rearranged TCR beta genes. The Illumina HiSeq System was used to sequence the amplified TCR beta libraries as 87-base-pair reads. Per the source publication's procedure: Across the 670 or so repertoires, a later analysis counted some 80 million unique TCR beta chains, around 11 million of which were shared by at least two donors. A nearest-neighbor algorithm error-corrected the raw reads and collapsed the reads into unique sequences, merging closely related sequences to remove PCR and sequencing errors. V, D and J gene segments were assigned by aligning CDR3 sequences to IMGT reference sequences. For a sequence to be retained, at least a six-nucleotide match to both a V gene segment and a J gene segment was required. A rearrangement counted as productive if the CDR3 had no stop codons and remained in frame with V and J, and every other rearrangement counted as non-productive. Following IMGT convention, CDR3 was defined as the stretch from the second conserved V-encoded cysteine to the conserved J-encoded phenylalanine. The earlier analysis of 587 of the donors excluded any sequence lacking an unambiguous match to a single V gene segment. In an earlier analysis of almost 600 of the donors, a V segment was called functional when productive rearrangements were above 56.7%, and segregating when the standard deviation between donors exceeded 5%. A statistical classification framework was built for diagnosing cytomegalovirus status from the catalog of TCR beta chain sequences. In a later analysis, TCR nucleotide sequences were compared against IMGT/GENE-DB human TR gene sequences so that V and J genes could be assigned. Using the TCRdist pipeline, a later analysis assigned CDR3 sequences along with most-parsimonious VDJ recombination scenarios. A later analysis defined each TCR beta chain by its CDR3 amino acid sequence plus V-gene family, and excluded reads lacking a unique V-gene family. In a later analysis, some 600 highly shared, low-generation-probability nucleotide sequences were removed to address suspected cross-contamination and a sequencing artifact. In a later analysis, a clonal expansion index was calculated for each public chain from normalized within-repertoire ranks of inferred template counts. A later analysis computed generation probabilities with a VDJ recombination model fitted to out-of-frame rearrangements, and checked the results against IGoR. In a later analysis, hypergeometric tests were used to score TCR-TCR, TCR-HLA and TCR-CMV co-occurrence, with a repertoire-size bias correction applied to TCR pairs. A later analysis estimated false discovery rates by permuting HLA or CMV assignments 20 times. In a later analysis, co-occurring TCRs were grouped with DBSCAN, and TCRdist sequence similarity was added when clustering was performed within HLA-allele-positive subsets. Repertoires with fewer than 30,000 or more than 120,000 public chains, plus five repertoires with anomalous nucleotide sharing, were excluded from co-occurrence clustering. TCRdb re-hosts the immuneACCESS table, in-frame sequences only. Its copies lack some clones; in the studies checked, an unresolved V gene accounts for under half of them, and the cause for the rest is not known. V and J calls plus clone size are reproduced from that table; the DNA served to infer D and trimming. The sample records under 150,000 clones, around four fifths of which are singletons. Clones ranked in the top ten supply more than 1.1% of the sample.

In total, 500 to 700 healthy bone marrow donors made up the cohort. At the time of sampling, every cohort member was nominally healthy, though immune exposures that went unrecorded were likely present. The donor was CMV seronegative and belonged to the group of 352 seronegative cohort members. Each donor provided a peripheral blood sample, and peripheral blood mononuclear cells were used for TCR beta sequencing. Genomic DNA extraction from the blood cell samples was performed with the Qiagen DNeasy Blood Extraction Kit. This TCR was recovered from a woman aged 40 to 49 in good health and CMV-seronegative. Recombination connected TRBV5-6 to TRBJ1-4; TRBD1 fits 7 bases in the junction. The source material was PBMCs. The CDR3 has the sequence CASSPRQGLNEKLFF. The DNA reads TGTGCCAGCAGCCCGAGACAGGGCCTTAATGAAAAACTGTTTTTT.